This T cell receptor (beta chain) was observed in a study of cytotoxic CD8 clonotypes in ibrutinib-treated CLL. Background on the study: Among the samples, the mean was about 250,000 productive templates and roughly 94,000 productive rearrangements. Regarding the study as a whole: Higher clonality was seen at ibrutinib response and a return toward baseline at progression. In comparison with age-matched healthy donors, baseline clonality was higher and tracked circulating CD8+ T-cell counts.

Deletions cut 5 bases from V and 2 bases from J, with 16 bases between. CDR1 is LNHDA and CDR2 is SQIVND in the germline V gene (reference sequence). This CDR3 comprises 16 residues. The data were produced by immunoSEQ multiplex PCR, yet TCRdb's version contains in-frame clones alone and is incomplete. Among about 140,000 clones listed, approximately 80% were seen once. Notes on this clone: Its antigen is currently unknown.

The source of this sequence is a human donor with chronic lymphocytic leukemia. V and J are TRBV19 and TRBJ1-5; D is possibly TRBD1 (6 bases). The sequenced sample was PBMCs, obtained after 24 months of ibrutinib treatment. CDR3 sequence reads: CASSQPTGTGNQPQHF. The CDR3 DNA sequence: TGTGCCAGTAGTCAACCCACAGGGACTGGCAATCAGCCCCAGCATTTT.